This T cell receptor (beta chain) was captured in a study of blood T cell repertoires in COVID-19. The V end was cut by 3 bases, the J end by 1 base, with 7 bases between. Germline V lookup: CDR1 MNHEY, CDR2 SVGAGI. The CDR3 contains 14 residues. Original handling: Reference gene primer amplification in the assay estimated nucleated cell counts. This table comes from immunoSEQ multiplex PCR, and its TCRdb copy is limited to in-frame clones, with some not included. D and trimming come from the DNA, and the V and J calls and clone size come from that table. The table includes some 7,000 clones, 80% to 90% detected once.

This clonotype was sampled from a human donor in a cohort sampled during active COVID-19. The donor label of this sample is uncertain. The material sequenced was peripheral blood. V is TRBV6-5 and J is TRBJ1-5, with a tentative D call TRBD1 (5 bases). The chain's CDR3 is CASSYDRSNQPQHF. The CDR3, as DNA: TGTGCCAGCAGTTATGACAGAAGCAATCAGCCCCAGCATTTT.